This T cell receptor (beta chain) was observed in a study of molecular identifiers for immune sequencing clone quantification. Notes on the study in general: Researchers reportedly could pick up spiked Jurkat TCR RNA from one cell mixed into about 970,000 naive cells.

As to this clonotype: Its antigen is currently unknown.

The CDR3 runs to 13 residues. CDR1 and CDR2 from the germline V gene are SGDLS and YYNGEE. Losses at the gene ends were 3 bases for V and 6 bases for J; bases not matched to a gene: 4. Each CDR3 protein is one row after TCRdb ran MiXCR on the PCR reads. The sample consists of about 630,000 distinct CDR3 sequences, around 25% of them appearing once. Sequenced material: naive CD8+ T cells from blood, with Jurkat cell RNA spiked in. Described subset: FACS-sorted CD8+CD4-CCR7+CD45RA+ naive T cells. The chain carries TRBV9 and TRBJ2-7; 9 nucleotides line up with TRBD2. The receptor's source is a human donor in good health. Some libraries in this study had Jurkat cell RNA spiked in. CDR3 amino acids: CASSASGAGEQYF. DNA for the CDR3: TGTGCCAGCAGCGCTAGCGGGGCGGGCGAGCAGTACTTC.